Sequencing of this TCR beta chain was carried out in a study of T cell changes during pregnancy in multiple sclerosis. The CDR3 is made up of 15 amino acids. Deletions cut 4 bases from V and 0 bases from J, with 11 bases between. CDR1 and CDR2 (germline): LNHDA, SQIVND (reference sequence). The table came from immunoSEQ multiplex PCR; TCRdb's copy has only in-frame clones and leaves some out. The table includes some 70,000 clones, roughly nine tenths detected once. This TCR was recovered from a female donor in good health, enrolled as a control in a pregnancy study. The chain couples TRBV19 to TRBJ2-3, with D possibly being TRBD2 (5 bases). Sequenced here: CD4+ T cells from peripheral blood mononuclear cells, sampled in the third trimester of pregnancy. The CDR3 nucleotides read TGTGCCAGTAGTACGCCACCGGGGAGCACAGATACGCAGTATTTT. This codes for CASSTPPGSTDTQYF.